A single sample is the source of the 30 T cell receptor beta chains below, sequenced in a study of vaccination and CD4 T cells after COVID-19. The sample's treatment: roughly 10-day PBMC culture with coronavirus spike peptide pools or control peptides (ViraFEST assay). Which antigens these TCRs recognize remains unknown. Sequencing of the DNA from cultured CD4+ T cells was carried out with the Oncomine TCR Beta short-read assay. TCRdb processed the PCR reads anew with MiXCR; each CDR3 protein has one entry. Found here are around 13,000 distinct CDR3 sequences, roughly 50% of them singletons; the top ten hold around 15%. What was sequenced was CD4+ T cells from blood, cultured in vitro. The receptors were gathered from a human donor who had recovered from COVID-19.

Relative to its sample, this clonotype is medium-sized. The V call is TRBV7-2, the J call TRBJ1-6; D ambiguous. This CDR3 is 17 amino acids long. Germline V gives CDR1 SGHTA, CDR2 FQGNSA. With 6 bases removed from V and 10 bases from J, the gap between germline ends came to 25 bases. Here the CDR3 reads CASSPSYLRVPQSPLHF. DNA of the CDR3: TGTGCCAGCAGTCCGTCCTATTTAAGGGTCCCTCAGTCACCCCTCCACTTT.

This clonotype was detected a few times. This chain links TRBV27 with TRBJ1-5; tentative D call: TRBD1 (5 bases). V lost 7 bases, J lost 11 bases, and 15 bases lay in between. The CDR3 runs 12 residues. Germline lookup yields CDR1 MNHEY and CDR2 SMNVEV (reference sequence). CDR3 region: CASKTGLSAQHF. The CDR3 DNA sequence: TGTGCCAGCAAAACAGGCCTTAGCGCCCAGCATTTT.

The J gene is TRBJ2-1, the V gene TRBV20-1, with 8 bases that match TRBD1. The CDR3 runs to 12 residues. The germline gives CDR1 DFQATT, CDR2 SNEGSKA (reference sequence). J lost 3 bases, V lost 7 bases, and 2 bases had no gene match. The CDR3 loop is CSGTGGYNEQFF. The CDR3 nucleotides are TGCAGTGGTACAGGGGGCTACAATGAGCAGTTCTTC.

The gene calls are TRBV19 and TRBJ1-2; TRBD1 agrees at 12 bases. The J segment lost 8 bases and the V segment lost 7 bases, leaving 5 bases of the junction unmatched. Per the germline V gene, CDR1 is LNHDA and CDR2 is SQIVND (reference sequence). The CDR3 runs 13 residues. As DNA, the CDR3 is TGTGCCAGTACCGGGACAGGGGGCGACGGCTACACCTTC. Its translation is CASTGTGGDGYTF.

CDR3 nucleotide sequence: TGTGCCAGCAGCCCACCGGGGGGCCGCAATGTGGAGACCCAGTACTTC. This gives the protein CASSPPGGRNVETQYF. The genes are TRBV5-4 and TRBJ2-5, with a possible D match to TRBD2 (7 bases). CDR3 length equals 16 residues. Trimming removed 4 bases at V and 5 bases at J, with 21 bases between. Germline V gene sequence: CDR1 SGHNT, CDR2 YYREEE (reference sequence).

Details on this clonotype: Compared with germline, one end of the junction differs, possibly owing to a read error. The CDR3 protein is CASSYGTGLFVTGELFF. The DNA of the CDR3 is TGTGCCAGTAGTTACGGGACAGGGCTTTTCGTTACCGGGGAGCTGTTTTTT. V is TRBV12-3 or TRBV12-4 and J is TRBJ2-2; 9 bases fit TRBD1. The CDR3 loop spans 17 amino acids.

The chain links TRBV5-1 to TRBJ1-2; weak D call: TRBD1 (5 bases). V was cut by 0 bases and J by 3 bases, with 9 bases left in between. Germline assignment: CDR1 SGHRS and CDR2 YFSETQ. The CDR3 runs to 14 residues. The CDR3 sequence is CASSLAGTDYGYTF. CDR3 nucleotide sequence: TGCGCCAGCAGCTTGGCCGGGACGGACTATGGCTACACCTTC.

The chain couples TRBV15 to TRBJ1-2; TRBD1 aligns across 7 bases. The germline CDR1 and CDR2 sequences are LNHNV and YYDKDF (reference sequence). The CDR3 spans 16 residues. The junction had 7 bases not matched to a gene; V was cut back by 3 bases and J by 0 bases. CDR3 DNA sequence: TGTGCCACCAGCAGCGCCGGGACAGACTCTAACTATGGCTACACCTTC. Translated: CATSSAGTDSNYGYTF. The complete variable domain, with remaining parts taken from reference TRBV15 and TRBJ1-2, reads DAMVIQNPRYQVTQFGKPVTLSCSQTLNHNVMYWYQQKSSQAPKLLFHYYDKDFNNEADTPDNFQSRRPNTSFCFLDIRSPGLGDTAMYLCATSSAGTDSNYGYTFGSGTRLTVV.

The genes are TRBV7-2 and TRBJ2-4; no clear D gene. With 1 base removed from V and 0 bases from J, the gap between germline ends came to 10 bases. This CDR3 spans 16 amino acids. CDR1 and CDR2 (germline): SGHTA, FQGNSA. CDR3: CASSLDAALAKNIQYF. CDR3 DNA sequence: TGTGCCAGCAGCTTAGATGCCGCACTAGCCAAAAACATTCAGTACTTC.

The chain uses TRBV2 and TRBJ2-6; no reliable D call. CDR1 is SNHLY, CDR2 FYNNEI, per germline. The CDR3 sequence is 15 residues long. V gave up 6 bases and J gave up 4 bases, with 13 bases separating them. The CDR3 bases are TGTGCCAGCAGCCCCACGGCCGGGGGGGCCAACGTCCTGACTTTC. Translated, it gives CASSPTAGGANVLTF.

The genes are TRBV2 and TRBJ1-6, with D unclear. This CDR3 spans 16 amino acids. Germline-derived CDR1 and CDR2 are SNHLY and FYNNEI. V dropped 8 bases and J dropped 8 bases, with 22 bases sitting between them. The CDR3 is CASSYVTALGDSPLHF. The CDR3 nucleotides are TGTGCCAGCTCTTATGTGACGGCGCTTGGAGATTCACCCCTCCACTTT.

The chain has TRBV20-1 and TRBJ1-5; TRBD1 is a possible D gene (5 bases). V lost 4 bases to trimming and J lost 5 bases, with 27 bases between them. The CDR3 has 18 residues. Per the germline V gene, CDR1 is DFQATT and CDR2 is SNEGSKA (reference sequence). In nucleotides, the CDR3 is TGCAGTGCTACCCTATTTGAGCCCGGGACTCTACGGGATCAGCCCCAGCATTTT. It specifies CSATLFEPGTLRDQPQHF.

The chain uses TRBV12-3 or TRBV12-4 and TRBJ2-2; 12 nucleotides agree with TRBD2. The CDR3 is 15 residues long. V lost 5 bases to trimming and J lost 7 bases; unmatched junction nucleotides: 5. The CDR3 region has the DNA TGTGCCAGCAGTCGACTAGCGGGAGCCAGCGGGGAGCTGTTTTTT. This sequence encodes CASSRLAGASGELFF.

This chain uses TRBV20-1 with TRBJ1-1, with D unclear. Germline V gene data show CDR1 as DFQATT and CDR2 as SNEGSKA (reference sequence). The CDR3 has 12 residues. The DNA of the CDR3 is TGCAGGATTCAGGTACTGAACACTGAAGCTTTCTTT. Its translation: CRIQVLNTEAFF.

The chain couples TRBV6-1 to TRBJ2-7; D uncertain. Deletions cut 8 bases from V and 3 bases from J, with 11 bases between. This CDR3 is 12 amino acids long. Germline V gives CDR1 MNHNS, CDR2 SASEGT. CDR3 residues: CASGFMGYEQYF. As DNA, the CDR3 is TGTGCCAGCGGGTTTATGGGCTACGAGCAGTACTTC.

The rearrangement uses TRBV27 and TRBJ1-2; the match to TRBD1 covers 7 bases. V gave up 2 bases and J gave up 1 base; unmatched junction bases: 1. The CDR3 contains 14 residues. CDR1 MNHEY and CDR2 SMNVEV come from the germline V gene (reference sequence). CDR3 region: CASSLHRGNYGYTF. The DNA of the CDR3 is TGTGCCAGCAGTTTACACAGGGGTAACTATGGCTACACCTTC.

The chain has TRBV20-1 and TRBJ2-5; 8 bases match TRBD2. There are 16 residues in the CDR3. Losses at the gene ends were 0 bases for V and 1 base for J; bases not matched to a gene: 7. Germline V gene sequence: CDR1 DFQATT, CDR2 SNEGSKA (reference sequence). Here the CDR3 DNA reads TGCAGTGCTAGAGATGTTTCGGGAGGGGCCCAAGAGACCCAGTACTTC. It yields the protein CSARDVSGGAQETQYF.

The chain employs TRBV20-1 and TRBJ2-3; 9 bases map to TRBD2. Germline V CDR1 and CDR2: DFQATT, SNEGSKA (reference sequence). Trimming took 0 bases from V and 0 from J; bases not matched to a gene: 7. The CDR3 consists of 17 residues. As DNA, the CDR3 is TGCAGTGCTAGAGATTGGGGGCTAGCGGGGAGCACAGATACGCAGTATTTT. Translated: CSARDWGLAGSTDTQYF.

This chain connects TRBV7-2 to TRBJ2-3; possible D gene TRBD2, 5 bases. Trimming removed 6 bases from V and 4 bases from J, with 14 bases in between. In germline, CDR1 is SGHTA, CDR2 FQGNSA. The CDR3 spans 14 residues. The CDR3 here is CASSRSRGSDTQYF. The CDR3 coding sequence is TGTGCCAGCAGTCGTTCCCGGGGTTCAGATACGCAGTATTTT.

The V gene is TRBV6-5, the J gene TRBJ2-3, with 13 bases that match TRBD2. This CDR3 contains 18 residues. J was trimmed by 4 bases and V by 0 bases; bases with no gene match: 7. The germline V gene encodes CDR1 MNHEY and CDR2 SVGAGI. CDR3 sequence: CASSYSAVTSGRSDTQYF. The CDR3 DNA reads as TGTGCCAGCAGTTACTCCGCAGTGACTAGCGGGAGGTCAGATACGCAGTATTTT.

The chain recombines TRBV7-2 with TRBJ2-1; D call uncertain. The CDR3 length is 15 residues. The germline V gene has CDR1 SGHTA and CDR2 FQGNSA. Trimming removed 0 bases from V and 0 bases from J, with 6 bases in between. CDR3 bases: TGTGCCAGCAGCTTAGCGGTCAGCTCCTACAATGAGCAGTTCTTC. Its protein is CASSLAVSSYNEQFF.

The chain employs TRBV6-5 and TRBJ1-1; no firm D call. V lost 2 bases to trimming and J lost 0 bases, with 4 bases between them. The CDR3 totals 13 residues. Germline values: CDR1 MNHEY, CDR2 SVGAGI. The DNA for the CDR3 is TGTGCCAGCAGTTACCCCCTGAACACTGAAGCTTTCTTT. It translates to CASSYPLNTEAFF.

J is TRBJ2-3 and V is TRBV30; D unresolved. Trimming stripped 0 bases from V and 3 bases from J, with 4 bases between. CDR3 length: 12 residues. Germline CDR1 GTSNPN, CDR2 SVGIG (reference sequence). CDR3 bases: TGTGCCTGGAGTGTTCAGACAGATACGCAGTATTTT. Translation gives CAWSVQTDTQYF.

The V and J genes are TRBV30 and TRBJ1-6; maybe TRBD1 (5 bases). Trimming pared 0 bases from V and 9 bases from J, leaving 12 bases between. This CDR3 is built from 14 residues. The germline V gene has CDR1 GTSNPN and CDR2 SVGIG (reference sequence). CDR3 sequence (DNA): TGTGCCTGGAGTGTAGGGAACGGGGGTTCACCCCTCCACTTT. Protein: CAWSVGNGGSPLHF. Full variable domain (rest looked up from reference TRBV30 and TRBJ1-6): SQTIHQWPATLVQPVGSPLSLECTVEGTSNPNLYWYRQAAGRGLQLLFYSVGIGQISSEVPQNLSASRPQDRQFILSSKKLLLSDSGFYLCAWSVGNGGSPLHFGNGTRLTVT.

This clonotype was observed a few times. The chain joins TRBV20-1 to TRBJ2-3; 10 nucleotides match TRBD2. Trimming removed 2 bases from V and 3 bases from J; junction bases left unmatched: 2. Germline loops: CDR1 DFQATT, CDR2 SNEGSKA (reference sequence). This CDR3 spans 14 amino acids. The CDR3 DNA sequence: TGCAGTGCTAGATCTAGCGGGAGAACAGATACGCAGTATTTT. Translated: CSARSSGRTDTQYF.

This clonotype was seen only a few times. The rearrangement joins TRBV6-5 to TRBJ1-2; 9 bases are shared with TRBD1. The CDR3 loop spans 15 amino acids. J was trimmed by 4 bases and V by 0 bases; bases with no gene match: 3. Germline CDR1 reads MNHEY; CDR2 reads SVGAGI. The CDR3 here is CASSYSTGGGYGYTF. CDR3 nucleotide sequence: TGTGCCAGCAGTTACTCGACAGGGGGTGGCTATGGCTACACCTTC.

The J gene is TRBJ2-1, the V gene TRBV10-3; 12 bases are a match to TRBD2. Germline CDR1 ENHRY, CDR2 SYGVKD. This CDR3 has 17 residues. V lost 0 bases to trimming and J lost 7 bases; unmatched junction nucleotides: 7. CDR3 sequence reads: CAISESKTSGSLNEQFF. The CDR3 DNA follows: TGTGCCATCAGTGAGTCGAAGACTAGCGGGAGTCTGAATGAGCAGTTCTTC.

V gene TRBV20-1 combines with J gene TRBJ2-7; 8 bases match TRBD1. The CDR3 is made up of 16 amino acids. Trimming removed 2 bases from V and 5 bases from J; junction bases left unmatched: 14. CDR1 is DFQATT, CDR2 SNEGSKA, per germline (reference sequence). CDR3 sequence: CSARFTPGQGYHEQYF. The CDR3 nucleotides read TGCAGTGCTAGATTCACCCCAGGACAGGGCTACCACGAGCAGTACTTC.

The CDR3 nucleotides read TGTGCCAGCAGTGAAGCAAGCGCAGGATCAGTGGGCTACACCTTC. Amino acid sequence: CASSEASAGSVGYTF. This chain links TRBV6-1 with TRBJ1-2, with no clear D. The CDR3 spans 15 residues. Germline V gives CDR1 MNHNS, CDR2 SASEGT. With 0 bases removed from V and 8 bases from J, the gap between germline ends came to 16 bases.

The CDR3 bases are TGTGCCAGCAGTTCTGGACCGCAATCTAAGTATTTT. Encoded protein: CASSSGPQSKYF. The chain carries TRBV6-5 and TRBJ2-3; D is ambiguous. With 4 bases removed from V and 13 bases from J, the gap between germline ends came to 15 bases. Germline V CDR1 and CDR2: MNHEY, SVGAGI. The CDR3 sequence is 12 residues long.